This TCR beta chain was identified during a study of shared clonotypes between healthy human individuals. Study results and caveats: In general, naive subsets displayed greater estimated richness than memory subsets did.

In the case of this clone: Its antigen is undetermined.

The V gene end was trimmed by 4 bases and the J gene end by 2 bases; junction bases not matched to a gene: 2. Germline CDR1 LGHNA, CDR2 YNFKEQ. The CDR3 is 15 residues long. Clones were read by immunoSEQ multiplex PCR, and TCRdb kept only the in-frame ones, dropping some. In the table there are about 660,000 clones, about 74% of which are singletons. The receptor's source is a woman aged 25 to 39 in good health. What was sequenced was memory CD4+ T cells sorted from blood. The subset here: CD45RA-negative fraction. J is TRBJ2-3 and V is TRBV4-2; 11 nucleotides match TRBD2. CDR3 nucleotide sequence: TGTGCCAGCAGCCGACTAGCGGGAAACACAGATACGCAGTATTTT. This codes for CASSRLAGNTDTQYF.